These 22 T cell receptor beta chains were sequenced from one sample in a study of CD8+CD57+ T cells in acquired aplastic anemia. Template material for TCR beta VDJ and CDR3 profiling consisted of genomic DNA. TCRdb itself ran the reads through MiXCR, one entry per CDR3 protein. The table shows roughly 170,000 distinct CDR3 sequences, with less than 50% occurring only once. Patients sequenced had flow cytometry evidence of CD8+CD57+ cell expansion. Sequencing used sorted CD4+, CD8+, or CD8+CD57+ T cells (not recorded which) from PBMCs. Receptors originate from a human donor with aplastic anemia.

The chain links TRBV5-1 to TRBJ2-7; 7 bases align to TRBD1. The CDR3 length is 14 residues. Unmatched junction bases numbered 5, after V lost 4 bases and J lost 1 base. Germline V gene data show CDR1 as SGHRS and CDR2 as YFSETQ. In DNA form, the CDR3 reads TGCGCCAGCAGCGCACAGGGGATTTCCTACGAGCAGTACTTC. Translated, it gives CASSAQGISYEQYF.

This clonotype was found a few times. The rearrangement uses TRBV20-1 and TRBJ1-2, with D tentatively TRBD1 (5 bases). The germline gives CDR1 DFQATT, CDR2 SNEGSKA (reference sequence). This CDR3 is built from 14 residues. Deletions cut 0 bases from V and 8 bases from J, with 16 bases between. The CDR3 protein is CSARDGTGMGGYTF. The CDR3 DNA sequence: TGCAGTGCTAGAGACGGTACAGGAATGGGCGGCTACACCTTC.

CDR3 sequence reads: CASSQGHNTEAFF. The CDR3 region has the DNA TGCGCCAGCAGCCAGGGGCATAACACTGAAGCTTTCTTT. This chain uses TRBV4-1 with TRBJ1-1; weak D call: TRBD1 (5 bases). Trimming stripped 3 bases from V and 2 bases from J, with 7 bases between. The CDR3 spans 13 residues. CDR1 MGHRA and CDR2 YSYEKL come from the germline V gene.

This clonotype was observed at least ten times. The gene calls are TRBV10-1 and TRBJ2-2, with D perhaps matching TRBD1 (6 bases). Deletions cut 3 bases from V and 5 bases from J, with 16 bases between. Germline assignment: CDR1 WNHNN and CDR2 SYGVQD (reference sequence). The CDR3 has 16 amino acids. The CDR3 loop reads CASSDGKGGYTGELFF. Written as DNA, the CDR3 is TGCGCCAGCAGTGATGGGAAAGGGGGATATACCGGGGAGCTGTTTTTT.

V gene TRBV5-4 combines with J gene TRBJ2-5; unclear D gene. This CDR3 spans 15 amino acids. The germline V gene has CDR1 SGHNT and CDR2 YYREEE (reference sequence). The V gene lost 0 bases and the J gene lost 4 bases, with 13 bases spanning the gap. The CDR3 region is CASSLGDGRGETQYF. In DNA, the CDR3 is TGTGCCAGCAGCTTGGGTGACGGACGTGGAGAGACCCAGTACTTC.

The rearrangement joins TRBV11-1 to TRBJ2-7; TRBD2 agrees at 9 bases. Trimming cost V 0 bases and J 2 bases; bases outside gene matches: 8. This CDR3 contains 17 residues. Germline V lookup: CDR1 SGHAT, CDR2 FQDESV (reference sequence). CDR3 DNA: TGTGCCAGCAGCTTAGCCTCGGGCGGGAGGGAACCCTACGAGCAGTACTTC. Translated: CASSLASGGREPYEQYF.

This clonotype occurred a few times. The V and J genes are TRBV11-2 and TRBJ2-1; D assignment may be TRBD1 or TRBD2 (6 bases each). This CDR3 region has 15 residues. CDR1 and CDR2 from the germline V gene are SGHAT and FQNNGV. Trimming took off 1 base at V and 9 bases at J, with 16 bases between the two ends. The CDR3 region has the DNA TGTGCCAGCAGCTTAGGGAGGACGGGGGCCTTTGAGCAGTTCTTC. It encodes CASSLGRTGAFEQFF.

The genes are TRBV2 and TRBJ2-2; D not resolved. V shed 2 bases and J shed 3 bases, with 7 bases lying between them. The CDR3 covers 14 residues. The germline CDR1 and CDR2 sequences are SNHLY and FYNNEI. CDR3 DNA: TGTGCCAGCAGTGAATTTGGGGACACCGGGGAGCTGTTTTTT. Encoded protein: CASSEFGDTGELFF.

This clonotype was counted ten times or more. This chain uses TRBV5-1 with TRBJ2-7; 7 bases map to TRBD1. CDR3 length: 15 residues. Germline assignment: CDR1 SGHRS and CDR2 YFSETQ. Trimming removed 4 bases from V and 2 bases from J; junction bases left unmatched: 9. The CDR3 nucleotides are TGCGCCAGCAGCCCTCAGGGGACAGCAACCTACGAGCAGTACTTC. Translated, it gives CASSPQGTATYEQYF.

Ten or more counts support this clonotype. The chain couples TRBV19 to TRBJ2-3; TRBD2 aligns across 13 bases. With 7 bases clipped from V and 9 bases from J, the junction kept 13 bases outside the gene matches. Germline V gene lookup returns CDR1 LNHDA and CDR2 SQIVND (reference sequence). The CDR3 totals 16 residues. The CDR3 DNA sequence: TGTGCCAGTACCCTCCGGACTAGCGGGGGAACGACAACGCAGTATTTT. This sequence encodes CASTLRTSGGTTTQYF.

The chain employs TRBV20-1 and TRBJ1-2; the D gene is possibly TRBD1 (5 bases). V was trimmed by 0 bases and J by 7 bases, leaving 24 bases between them. Germline V gene data show CDR1 as DFQATT and CDR2 as SNEGSKA (reference sequence). This CDR3 contains 17 residues. The CDR3 DNA sequence: TGCAGTGCTAGAGATCCCGTCAGGGTGTTCGAGGTTGGTGGCTACACCTTC. Its protein is CSARDPVRVFEVGGYTF.

This clonotype was observed at least ten times. This rearrangement joins TRBV20-1 to TRBJ2-7; 7 positions agree with TRBD1. This CDR3 comprises 12 residues. V was clipped by 6 bases and J by 5 bases; unmatched bases: 7. Germline V gene data show CDR1 as DFQATT and CDR2 as SNEGSKA (reference sequence). The CDR3 DNA reads TGCAGTGCCAGGGACAGTTTCAACGAGCAGTACTTC. This gives the protein CSARDSFNEQYF.

For this clonotype: Given a much more abundant clone one base away, this may be a read error. The chain couples TRBV5-5 to TRBJ2-5; 8 bases are a match to TRBD2. Germline CDR1 and CDR2: SGHKS and YYEKEE (reference sequence). This CDR3 region has 17 residues. V was clipped by 2 bases and J by 5 bases; unmatched bases: 14. In DNA form, the CDR3 reads TGTGCCAGCAGCTTCCCACAAGCGGGGGCGCCTTTGGAGACCCAGTACTTC. This codes for CASSFPQAGAPLETQYF.

This clonotype has a count of ten or more. The chain links TRBV4-1 to TRBJ2-5, with TRBD1 as a possible D gene (6 bases). Germline assignment: CDR1 MGHRA and CDR2 YSYEKL. CDR3 length: 15 residues. V was shortened by 6 bases and J by 1 base, with 15 bases between the two germline ends. The DNA of the CDR3 is TGCGCCAGCAGAGAAACGGGACAACTCCAAGAGACCCAGTACTTC. Its translation: CASRETGQLQETQYF.

The chain couples TRBV9 to TRBJ1-5; D possibly corresponds to TRBD1 (5 bases). The length of the CDR3 is 15 residues. The germline V gene encodes CDR1 SGDLS and CDR2 YYNGEE. V was trimmed by 0 bases and J by 5 bases, leaving 12 bases between them. This chain's CDR3 is CASSVAGTVDQPQHF. For the CDR3, the DNA is TGTGCCAGCAGCGTAGCCGGGACTGTGGATCAGCCCCAGCATTTT.

This clonotype has more than one count but fewer than ten. CDR3 protein: CASSYRAGNTEAFF. The CDR3 coding sequence is TGTGCCAGCAGTTACAGGGCAGGGAACACTGAAGCTTTCTTT. The chain has TRBV2 and TRBJ1-1, with D perhaps TRBD1 (6 bases). The V end lost 5 bases, the J end lost 1 base, and 11 bases lay between the germline ends. This CDR3 comprises 14 residues. CDR1 is SNHLY and CDR2 is FYNNEI in the germline V gene.

This clonotype was detected only once. This chain links TRBV10-3 with TRBJ2-7; no firm D call. Germline-derived CDR1 and CDR2 are ENHRY and SYGVKD. V was pared by 6 bases and J by 2 bases, with 8 bases between. The CDR3 runs 12 residues. CDR3 bases: TGTGCCATCAGACACGAGACCTACGAGCAGTACTTC. Its translation: CAIRHETYEQYF.

The rearrangement uses TRBV7-3 and TRBJ1-6; D remains unclear. This CDR3 contains 16 residues. Germline V gives CDR1 SGHTA, CDR2 FQGTGA. Trimming left V 1 base short and J 10 bases short, with 17 bases between. Written as DNA, the CDR3 is TGTGCCAGCAGCTTAAGAGGCGATGATGGTAAGTCACCCCTCCACTTT. Translating it yields CASSLRGDDGKSPLHF.

V and J are TRBV3-1 and TRBJ1-1, with D unclear. This CDR3 is 12 amino acids long. Trimming removed 4 bases from V and 7 bases from J, with 10 bases in between. Germline V gene data show CDR1 as LGHDT and CDR2 as YNNKEL (reference sequence). CDR3 region: CASSPFNGEAFF. CDR3 nucleotides: TGTGCCAGCAGCCCTTTTAATGGTGAAGCTTTCTTT.

J is TRBJ2-7 and V is TRBV5-1, with D maybe TRBD1 (6 bases). Trimming took off 0 bases at V and 3 bases at J, with 13 bases between the two ends. Germline CDR1 SGHRS, CDR2 YFSETQ. The CDR3 has 15 amino acids. CDR3 amino acids: CASSLESGAIYEQYF. The CDR3 nucleotides are TGCGCCAGCAGCTTGGAATCAGGGGCCATCTACGAGCAGTACTTC.

The rearrangement uses TRBV10-3 and TRBJ1-5; the D gene is possibly TRBD1 (5 bases). The ends were cut back, 3 bases at V and 6 bases at J, with 12 bases in the middle. This CDR3 contains 14 residues. From germline, CDR1 is ENHRY and CDR2 SYGVKD. This CDR3 is CAISERGVGQPQHF. In nucleotides, the CDR3 is TGTGCCATCAGTGAAAGAGGGGTCGGTCAGCCCCAGCATTTT.

This rearrangement joins TRBV20-1 to TRBJ2-7, with a possible D match to TRBD1 (5 bases). In germline, CDR1 is DFQATT, CDR2 SNEGSKA (reference sequence). CDR3 length: 13 residues. The V end was cut by 6 bases, the J end by 7 bases, with 19 bases between. This CDR3 is CSALGLVGWEQYF. CDR3 DNA: TGCAGTGCCCTGGGGCTAGTAGGTTGGGAGCAGTACTTC.